The entry that follows covers one T cell receptor (beta chain) sequence. No antigen is known for it. The record originates from a study of T cell responses to AZD1222 COVID-19 vaccine. Study-level findings and limits: Repertoires were obtained only post-peak T cell response. Baseline seropositivity characterized only a handful of AZD1222 recipients. Reportedly, close to half of spike-specific TCRs are directed against unmutated variant regions. It should be noted that donors were predominantly white British and more often female, and clonal diversity was possibly underestimated.

Germline V gene lookup returns CDR1 LGHNA and CDR2 YSLEER. CDR3 length: 15 residues. With 4 bases removed from V and 1 base from J, the gap between germline ends came to 13 bases. This table comes from immunoSEQ multiplex PCR, and its TCRdb copy is limited to in-frame clones, with some not included. The sample lists under 200,000 clones, 90% seen once, with approximately 1.4% in the top ten. This chain joins TRBV4-3 and TRBJ1-1; no definite D call. The sequence derives from an adult in good health. The sample in question was peripheral blood, obtained on day 0 of AZD1222 vaccination. CDR3 in amino acids: CASSLLPTGNTEAFF. The CDR3 bases are TGCGCCAGCAGCCTTCTCCCGACGGGGAACACTGAAGCTTTCTTT.